The 30 T cell receptor beta chains presented below share a single source sample, sequenced in a study of cytomegalovirus exposure and HLA in healthy donors. Primers: 60 Vbeta forward and 13 Jbeta reverse. The repertoire was sequenced with immunoSEQ multiplex PCR; TCRdb's copy has only in-frame clones and lacks some. The sample contains 150,000 or so clones, around four fifths of which appear only once. The sequenced material came from PBMCs. The source is a man younger than 30 in good health and CMV-seronegative.

CDR3: CASSSTWDFPNTEAFF. The CDR3 bases are TGTGCCAGCAGTTCCACGTGGGACTTTCCGAACACTGAAGCTTTCTTT. The rearrangement uses TRBV28 and TRBJ1-1; D may be TRBD1 (5 bases). CDR1 is MDHEN, CDR2 SYDVKM, per germline. With 4 bases removed from V and 1 base from J, the gap between germline ends came to 16 bases. The CDR3 contains 16 residues.

The chain employs TRBV15 and TRBJ1-2; no firm D call. The CDR3 runs to 14 residues. Germline CDR1 LNHNV, CDR2 YYDKDF (reference sequence). V was trimmed by 6 bases and J by 8 bases, leaving 19 bases between them. The CDR3 region is CATRGIGGAGGYTF. In DNA form, the CDR3 reads TGTGCCACCAGGGGAATTGGAGGAGCGGGGGGCTACACCTTC.

V is TRBV21-1 and J is TRBJ2-7; the DNA was not used to check the table's D call, TRBD1. TRBV21-1 is noted as a pseudogene. The CDR3 has 15 residues. CDR3 sequence reads: CASSTSGTTLYEQYF. For the CDR3, the DNA is TGTGCCAGCAGCACGTCCGGGACAACCCTCTACGAGCAGTACTTC.

The V gene is TRBV11-1, the J gene TRBJ1-1, with D possibly being TRBD1 (6 bases). Trimming removed 7 bases at V and 11 bases at J, with 20 bases between. The CDR3 runs to 13 residues. CDR1 SGHAT and CDR2 FQDESV come from the germline V gene (reference sequence). CDR3 nucleotide sequence: TGTGCCAGCAACTCCGGGGGGCCTTCTGGGGCTTTCTTT. Residues: CASNSGGPSGAFF.

This clone is classed as medium-sized. The same CDR3 is also encoded by other DNA sequences in this sample. The gene calls are TRBV2 and TRBJ1-1; tentative D call: TRBD1 (5 bases). The CDR3 extends over 14 amino acids. V shed 4 bases and J shed 1 base, with 10 bases lying between them. Germline V gives CDR1 SNHLY, CDR2 FYNNEI. CDR3 region: CASSVTGQNTEAFF. CDR3 DNA: TGTGCCAGCAGTGTAACAGGCCAGAACACTGAAGCTTTCTTT.

The chain is built from TRBV11-2 and TRBJ1-3, with D possibly matching TRBD1 (6 bases). The germline V gene encodes CDR1 SGHAT and CDR2 FQNNGV. V lost 3 bases and J lost 0, with 15 bases in between. This CDR3 has 17 amino acids. This CDR3 is CASSLSWDTFSGNTIYF. The CDR3 nucleotides read TGTGCCAGCAGCTTGAGTTGGGACACCTTCTCTGGAAACACCATATATTTT.

The chain uses TRBV6-5 and TRBJ1-2; perhaps TRBD1 as D (6 bases). The CDR3 has 13 amino acids. Germline V gives CDR1 MNHEY, CDR2 SVGAGI. Trimming cost V 6 bases and J 8 bases, with 16 bases left between them. The CDR3 loop reads CASSSRGGLGYTF. CDR3 DNA sequence: TGTGCCAGCAGCTCCCGGGGGGGCTTGGGCTACACCTTC.

The chain has TRBV2 and TRBJ2-7; a possible D gene is TRBD2 (5 bases). CDR1 is SNHLY, CDR2 FYNNEI, per germline. CDR3 size: 11 residues. Trimming shortened V by 5 bases and J by 5 bases, and 7 bases separated the two germline ends. The chain's CDR3 is CASSYGDEQYF. The CDR3 bases are TGTGCCAGCAGTTACGGGGACGAGCAGTACTTC.

A single count supports this clone. V and J are TRBV14 and TRBJ2-7; D is ambiguous. CDR1 and CDR2 from the germline V gene are SGHDN and FVKESK. CDR3 length: 13 residues. V lost 4 bases and J 3 bases, leaving 10 bases between the germline ends. The CDR3 here is CASSPLEYYEQYF. The CDR3 bases are TGTGCCAGCAGCCCCTTAGAATACTACGAGCAGTACTTC. Filled out from reference TRBV14 and TRBJ2-7, the complete variable domain reads EAGVTQFPSHSVIEKGQTVTLRCDPISGHDNLYWYRRVMGKEIKFLLHFVKESKQDESGMPNNRFLAERTGGTYSTLKVQPAELEDSGVYFCASSPLEYYEQYFGPGTRLTVT.

This clone was seen just once. The rearrangement joins TRBV4-1 to TRBJ2-1, with D possibly being TRBD2 (6 bases). The CDR3 runs 13 residues. The germline V and J ends were trimmed by 1 base and 9 bases, with 10 bases remaining between them. Germline V lookup: CDR1 MGHRA, CDR2 YSYEKL. The chain's CDR3 is CASSQGLGTEQFF. For the CDR3, the DNA is TGCGCCAGCAGCCAAGGACTAGGGACTGAGCAGTTCTTC.

The chain couples TRBV10-3 to TRBJ2-1; D might be TRBD2 (5 bases). Germline V gene data show CDR1 as ENHRY and CDR2 as SYGVKD. The CDR3 runs 16 residues. The V gene lost 0 bases and the J gene lost 2 bases, with 11 bases spanning the gap. The DNA for the CDR3 is TGTGCCATCAGTGAGTCGAGAACTAGTCCCTACAATGAGCAGTTCTTC. Amino acids: CAISESRTSPYNEQFF.

This clone was recorded a few times. The chain is built from TRBV30 and TRBJ1-4; 7 positions agree with TRBD1. The CDR3 has 19 residues. V was pared by 3 bases and J by 7 bases, with 23 bases of the junction left unmatched. CDR1 is GTSNPN, CDR2 SVGIG, per germline (reference sequence). The chain's CDR3 is CAWRPKQGMVVSGGEKLFF. Written as DNA, the CDR3 is TGTGCCTGGAGGCCAAAACAGGGGATGGTTGTTTCGGGCGGTGAAAAACTGTTTTTT. The variable domain in full, completed from reference TRBV30 and TRBJ1-4, reads SQTIHQWPATLVQPVGSPLSLECTVEGTSNPNLYWYRQAAGRGLQLLFYSVGIGQISSEVPQNLSASRPQDRQFILSSKKLLLSDSGFYLCAWRPKQGMVVSGGEKLFFGSGTQLSVL.

The chain combines TRBV18 with TRBJ1-2; the D is unclear. Trimming shortened V by 2 bases and J by 0 bases, and 10 bases separated the two germline ends. Germline CDR1 is KGHSH and CDR2 is LQKENI. This CDR3 spans 15 amino acids. CDR3 sequence (DNA): TGTGCCAGCTCACCAACCCAGATGTCTAACTATGGCTACACCTTC. Its protein product is CASSPTQMSNYGYTF.

The chain couples TRBV28 to TRBJ2-7; D uncertain. Between the trimmed V and J ends, which lost 5 bases and 2 bases, there was a span of 7 bases. The CDR3 length is 12 residues. Germline CDR1 is MDHEN and CDR2 is SYDVKM. The CDR3 coding sequence is TGTGCCAGCAGTCCACTTACCTACGAGCAGTACTTC. It is translated as CASSPLTYEQYF.

The chain combines TRBV29-1 with TRBJ1-1; possible D gene TRBD1, 5 bases. CDR3 length: 13 residues. Germline CDR1 is SQVTM and CDR2 is ANQGSEA. Trimming cost V 1 base and J 7 bases, with 13 bases left between them. The CDR3 loop reads CSVEVQGYSEAFF. CDR3 DNA sequence: TGCAGCGTTGAAGTTCAGGGCTATAGTGAAGCTTTCTTT.

The rearrangement joins TRBV14 to TRBJ2-5; TRBD2 is a possible D gene (6 bases). Between the trimmed V and J ends, which lost 4 bases and 5 bases, there was a span of 14 bases. The CDR3 extends over 14 amino acids. Per germline, CDR1 SGHDN and CDR2 FVKESK. The CDR3 region has the DNA TGTGCCAGCAGCCCAATGACTAGATTGGAGACCCAGTACTTC. This codes for CASSPMTRLETQYF.

This sequence joins TRBV5-8 and TRBJ2-1; a weak D match, TRBD2 (6 bases). Germline V CDR1 and CDR2: SGHTS, YDEGEE. The CDR3 runs 15 residues. Trimming took off 0 bases at V and 1 base at J, with 8 bases between the two ends. CDR3 region: CASSLGGRSYNEQFF. CDR3 in DNA: TGTGCCAGCAGCTTGGGTGGGAGGTCCTACAATGAGCAGTTCTTC.

This clone has only a few counts. V gene TRBV19 combines with J gene TRBJ2-7; 7 bases line up with TRBD2. Germline CDR1 and CDR2: LNHDA and SQIVND (reference sequence). The CDR3 consists of 13 residues. J lost 3 bases, V lost 6 bases, and 5 bases had no gene match. The CDR3 protein is CASSMGGVYEQYF. The CDR3 coding sequence is TGTGCCAGTAGCATGGGGGGGGTCTACGAGCAGTACTTC.

V is TRBV28 and J is TRBJ2-1, with TRBD2 matching over 10 bases. Trimming at V came to 4 bases and at J to 3 bases, leaving 6 bases not matched to a gene. The CDR3 loop spans 16 amino acids. In germline, CDR1 is MDHEN, CDR2 SYDVKM. CDR3 in DNA: TGTGCCAGCAGTTGGGCTAGCGGGGGAGACTACAATGAGCAGTTCTTC. It yields the protein CASSWASGGDYNEQFF.

The chain joins TRBV19 to TRBJ2-7, with TRBD1 as a possible D gene (6 bases). V shed 6 bases and J shed 0 bases, with 15 bases lying between them. Per the germline V gene, CDR1 is LNHDA and CDR2 is SQIVND (reference sequence). The CDR3 totals 15 residues. The CDR3 nucleotides are TGTGCCAGTAGGTTACAGGGACCCGGCTCCTACGAGCAGTACTTC. Its translation: CASRLQGPGSYEQYF.

This clone is a singleton in its sample. Written as DNA, the CDR3 is TGTGCCAGCAGCTTAGGATACAGGGGTGGAGATACGCAGTATTTT. Translated, it gives CASSLGYRGGDTQYF. The gene calls are TRBV7-2 and TRBJ2-3; 7 bases fit TRBD1. In germline, CDR1 is SGHTA, CDR2 FQGNSA. This CDR3 contains 15 residues. The V gene end was trimmed by 1 base and the J gene end by 5 bases; junction bases not matched to a gene: 6.

This rearrangement joins TRBV28 to TRBJ2-7, with 14 bases identical to TRBD2. CDR3 length: 17 amino acids. Germline assignment: CDR1 MDHEN and CDR2 SYDVKM. V dropped 6 bases and J dropped 0; count of bases not matched to a gene: 7. The CDR3 region has the DNA TGTGCCAGCAGCCAGGGACTAGCGGGGGCCGGCTCCTACGAGCAGTACTTC. As protein: CASSQGLAGAGSYEQYF. Variable domain in full (rest from reference TRBV28 and TRBJ2-7): DVKVTQSSRYLVKRTGEKVFLECVQDMDHENMFWYRQDPGLGLRLIYFSYDVKMKEKGDIPEGYSVSREKKERFSLILESASTNQTSMYLCASSQGLAGAGSYEQYFGPGTRLTVT.

V gene TRBV7-9 combines with J gene TRBJ1-2; D remains unclear. Looked up from germline, CDR1 is SEHNR and CDR2 is FQNEAQ (reference sequence). The CDR3 is 13 residues long. With 5 bases removed from V and 8 bases from J, the gap between germline ends came to 15 bases. The CDR3 DNA sequence: TGTGCCAGCAGCCCGGAGTACTTGAGGGGCTACACCTTC. This sequence encodes CASSPEYLRGYTF.

The rearrangement joins TRBV10-3 to TRBJ1-2; D is uncertain. Between the trimmed V and J ends, which lost 7 bases and 4 bases, there was a span of 19 bases. The CDR3 consists of 15 residues. The germline V gene has CDR1 ENHRY and CDR2 SYGVKD. Here the CDR3 DNA reads TGTGCCATCACCGCATCAACCGACGGACTCTATGGCTACACCTTC. Its protein is CAITASTDGLYGYTF.

The chain links TRBV28 to TRBJ2-7, with TRBD2 matching 11 bases. Unmatched junction bases numbered 3, after V lost 3 bases and J lost 2 bases. CDR3 length: 15 amino acids. Looked up from germline, CDR1 is MDHEN and CDR2 is SYDVKM. The CDR3 DNA is TGTGCCAGCAGTTTTGGGACTAGCGGAACCTACGAGCAGTACTTC. As protein: CASSFGTSGTYEQYF.

The rearrangement joins TRBV7-2 to TRBJ2-5; 8 bases are a match to TRBD2. J was trimmed by 0 bases and V by 3 bases; bases with no gene match: 6. The germline V gene has CDR1 SGHTA and CDR2 FQGNSA. The CDR3 contains 16 residues. This chain's CDR3 is CASSFEVAGYQETQYF. CDR3 DNA sequence: TGTGCCAGCAGCTTCGAGGTAGCGGGGTACCAAGAGACCCAGTACTTC.

The gene calls are TRBV9 and TRBJ1-4; 7 bases match TRBD1. The V and J ends lost 0 bases and 8 bases, in that order; junction bases with no gene match: 10. This CDR3 region has 16 residues. From germline, CDR1 is SGDLS and CDR2 YYNGEE. The CDR3 sequence is CASSVALGGYGEKLFF. CDR3 nucleotides: TGTGCCAGCAGCGTAGCCCTAGGGGGCTATGGAGAAAAACTGTTTTTT.

CDR3 sequence reads: CASSDRTGGRGEAFF. DNA for the CDR3: TGTGCCAGCAGTGACAGGACAGGGGGGCGAGGTGAAGCTTTCTTT. V and J are TRBV2 and TRBJ1-1, with 10 bases matching TRBD1. The V and J ends lost 3 bases and 7 bases, in that order; junction bases with no gene match: 8. CDR1 SNHLY and CDR2 FYNNEI come from the germline V gene. CDR3 size: 15 residues.

V and J are TRBV28 and TRBJ2-1, with TRBD2 matching over 10 bases. The CDR3 contains 16 residues. CDR1 and CDR2 from the germline V gene are MDHEN and SYDVKM. J gave up 4 bases and V 5 bases, and 8 bases lay outside the gene matches. The CDR3 region has the DNA TGTGCCAGCAGTCCAGGCCGGACTAGCGGTTACAATGAGCAGTTCTTC. It encodes CASSPGRTSGYNEQFF.

The table lists this clone with a count of one. J is TRBJ2-1 and V is TRBV6-1; TRBD2 might be the D (5 bases). The CDR3 covers 14 residues. The V end lost 2 bases, the J end lost 10 bases, and 15 bases lay between the germline ends. From germline, CDR1 is MNHNS and CDR2 SASEGT. CDR3 DNA: TGTGCCAGCAGTGAACTTGTAGGCCCGGGGGAGCAGTTCTTC. As protein: CASSELVGPGEQFF.